Below, 27 T cell receptor beta chains from the same sample are listed, as sequenced in a study of blood T cells in healthy people across ages. A second PCR of 7 to 11 cycles used a sample-barcoded 5' primer and a J-beta primer mix. TCRdb passed the 5' RACE reads through MiXCR, listing each CDR3 protein once. Here the sample spans roughly 1,000,000 distinct CDR3 sequences, about 25% being singletons. The sample was also linked to a second study, of T cells of mothers and their children.

Sequencing was done on a sample of blood. The receptors come from a girl aged 2-15 years in good health.

This clonotype was seen more than once but under ten times. The gene calls are TRBV7-3 and TRBJ1-5; D is perhaps TRBD1 (5 bases). The CDR3 extends over 13 amino acids. The V gene lost 3 bases and the J gene lost 7 bases, with 10 bases spanning the gap. Looked up from germline, CDR1 is SGHTA and CDR2 is FQGTGA. CDR3 DNA sequence: TGTGCCAGCAGCTTGGGGGGATGGCAGCCCCAGCATTTT. Residues: CASSLGGWQPQHF.

V is TRBV20-1 and J is TRBJ2-5; 9 positions agree with TRBD2. The end of the DNA fits TRBJ2-7 better, so the J call may be wrong. This CDR3 spans 16 amino acids. CDR1 is DFQATT and CDR2 is SNEGSKA in the germline V gene (reference sequence). The CDR3, as DNA: TGCAGTGCTAGAGATCCAGCTAGCGGGATAGTTTACGAGCAGTACTTC. It specifies CSARDPASGIVYEQYF.

V is TRBV3-1 and J is TRBJ2-5, with D tentatively TRBD2 (5 bases). The V and J ends lost 0 bases and 11 bases respectively, with 16 bases between them. CDR1 is LGHDT and CDR2 is YNNKEL in the germline V gene (reference sequence). The CDR3 runs to 14 residues. The chain's CDR3 is CASSQEDGVGEQYF. The CDR3 DNA follows: TGTGCCAGCAGCCAAGAAGACGGGGTTGGGGAGCAGTACTTC.

The chain uses TRBV29-1 and TRBJ2-7; 13 positions match TRBD2. V lost 6 bases and J lost 7; bases outside the gene matches: 9. The CDR3 consists of 14 residues. CDR1 SQVTM and CDR2 ANQGSEA come from the germline V gene. The CDR3 loop is CSVRGLAGVREQYF. In nucleotides, the CDR3 is TGCAGCGTCAGAGGACTAGCGGGAGTAAGAGAGCAGTACTTC.

The chain combines TRBV7-9 with TRBJ2-4; maybe TRBD1 (5 bases). V lost 0 bases to trimming and J lost 8 bases, with 14 bases between them. Germline-derived CDR1 and CDR2 are SEHNR and FQNEAQ (reference sequence). This CDR3 comprises 15 residues. As DNA, the CDR3 is TGTGCCAGCAGCTTAGCCCTCGACAGATTACACATTCAGTACTTC. Encoded protein: CASSLALDRLHIQYF.

This clonotype has a handful of counts. The chain uses TRBV6-1 and TRBJ1-1; D unresolved. Germline V gene sequence: CDR1 MNHNS, CDR2 SASEGT. This CDR3 is 8 amino acids long. Trimming left V 6 bases short and J 11 bases short, with 4 bases between. CDR3 region: CASSWAFF. CDR3 nucleotide sequence: TGTGCCAGCAGCTGGGCTTTCTTT.

Ten or more counts support this clonotype. A read error may explain this, as a much larger clone is one base away. The V call is TRBV9, the J call TRBJ2-3, with D uncertain. Trimming took off 3 bases at V and 2 bases at J, with 4 bases between the two ends. CDR3 size: 12 residues. Germline-derived CDR1 and CDR2 are SGDLS and YYNGEE. For the CDR3, the DNA is TGTGCCAGCAGCGAGAACACAGATACGCAGTATTTT. It codes for CASSENTDTQYF.

This clonotype was found a few times. V gene TRBV7-9 combines with J gene TRBJ1-2; D is unresolved. Germline CDR1 is SEHNR and CDR2 is FQNEAQ (reference sequence). The CDR3 runs to 16 residues. Trimming removed 1 base from V and 0 bases from J, with 12 bases in between. The CDR3 DNA reads TGTGCCAGCAGCTTAGGCAGAGGATGGACTAACTATGGCTACACCTTC. Encoded protein: CASSLGRGWTNYGYTF.

The rearrangement joins TRBV4-3 to TRBJ2-7; possibly TRBD1 or TRBD2 for D (6 bases each). The CDR3 runs to 15 residues. Germline CDR1 is LGHNA and CDR2 is YSLEER. Trimming stripped 3 bases from V and 2 bases from J, with 14 bases between. The CDR3 DNA follows: TGCGCCAGCAGCCATGCACAGGGAGGCCCCTACGAGCAGTACTTC. This encodes CASSHAQGGPYEQYF.

CDR3 sequence reads: CASSQDFSLYEQYF. The CDR3 DNA is TGCGCCAGCAGCCAAGATTTCAGTCTCTACGAGCAGTACTTC. The chain recombines TRBV4-1 with TRBJ2-7; no clear D. Trimming removed 0 bases at V and 3 bases at J, with 9 bases between. CDR3 length: 14 residues. Looked up from germline, CDR1 is MGHRA and CDR2 is YSYEKL.

This clonotype was observed a few times. This chain connects TRBV2 to TRBJ2-3, with TRBD1 matching 10 bases. With 3 bases clipped from V and 2 bases from J, the junction kept 8 bases outside the gene matches. This CDR3 has 17 residues. The germline V gene encodes CDR1 SNHLY and CDR2 FYNNEI. The CDR3 spells CASSDHTGTGVTDTQYF. DNA of the CDR3: TGTGCCAGCAGTGACCATACCGGGACAGGGGTCACAGATACGCAGTATTTT.

This clonotype was observed a handful of times. DNA for the CDR3: TGTGCCAGCAGCACTCGGGGTTCTGGGGCCAACGTCCTGACTTTC. As protein: CASSTRGSGANVLTF. The chain combines TRBV13 with TRBJ2-6, with a weak D call TRBD2 (5 bases). The CDR3 contains 15 residues. V was clipped by 5 bases and J by 1 base, with 9 bases between them. Germline V gene sequence: CDR1 PRHDT, CDR2 FYEKMQ (reference sequence).

The chain couples TRBV19 to TRBJ1-1, with D maybe TRBD1 (5 bases). This CDR3 has 12 amino acids. The ends were cut back, 8 bases at V and 4 bases at J, with 11 bases in the middle. Germline assignment: CDR1 LNHDA and CDR2 SQIVND (reference sequence). The CDR3 DNA reads as TGTGCCAGTCTTGGGGGACTCACTGAAGCTTTCTTT. Its translation is CASLGGLTEAFF.

A few counts support this clonotype. This chain connects TRBV29-1 to TRBJ2-5, with 10 positions matching TRBD2. Gene TRBJ2-1 matches the end of the DNA better, so the J call may be wrong. The CDR3 consists of 12 residues. Germline V gives CDR1 SQVTM, CDR2 ANQGSEA. CDR3 bases: TGCAGCGTTGGAGCGGGAGGGGGAGAGCAGTTCTTC. Protein product: CSVGAGGGEQFF.

The CDR3 sequence: CASSQQGQGRQGYTF. The CDR3, as DNA: TGTGCCAGCAGCCAACAGGGACAGGGGCGCCAAGGCTACACCTTC. The chain is built from TRBV5-6 and TRBJ1-2, with TRBD1 matching 10 bases. Germline V gene sequence: CDR1 SGHDT, CDR2 YYEEEE. Trimming removed 4 bases from V and 8 bases from J; junction bases left unmatched: 11. The CDR3 contains 15 residues.

The chain combines TRBV5-1 with TRBJ2-5; the D is unclear. With 2 bases removed from V and 5 bases from J, the gap between germline ends came to 16 bases. The germline gives CDR1 SGHRS, CDR2 YFSETQ. The CDR3 runs 15 residues. The CDR3, as DNA: TGCGCCAGCAGCTTCCTAGGTCGACTTGGGGAGACCCAGTACTTC. Protein: CASSFLGRLGETQYF.

This rearrangement joins TRBV7-9 to TRBJ2-7; a weak D match, TRBD1 (6 bases). The germline V gene encodes CDR1 SEHNR and CDR2 FQNEAQ (reference sequence). V dropped 8 bases and J dropped 6 bases, with 17 bases sitting between them. The CDR3 sequence is 13 residues long. CDR3 coding DNA: TGTGCCAGCGGCCAATTCAGAGGGGGCGAGCAGTACTTC. Amino acids: CASGQFRGGEQYF. The variable domain in full, completed from reference TRBV7-9 and TRBJ2-7, reads DTGVSQNPRHKITKRGQNVTFRCDPISEHNRLYWYRQTLGQGPEFLTYFQNEAQLEKSRLLSDRFSAERPKGSFSTLEIQRTEQGDSAMYLCASGQFRGGEQYFGPGTRLTVT.

This clonotype has only a few counts. The rearrangement uses TRBV4-1 and TRBJ2-3; 8 bases are a match to TRBD2. The V and J ends lost 0 bases and 3 bases, in that order; junction bases with no gene match: 8. Germline CDR1 reads MGHRA; CDR2 reads YSYEKL. CDR3 size: 17 residues. The CDR3 nucleotides are TGCGCCAGCAGCCAAGATCGGAATAGCGGGGTTACAGATACGCAGTATTTT. This translates into CASSQDRNSGVTDTQYF.

V usage is TRBV3-1 and J usage is TRBJ1-3, with TRBD1 as a possible D gene (6 bases). The germline V gene has CDR1 LGHDT and CDR2 YNNKEL (reference sequence). V was clipped by 0 bases and J by 1 base, with 16 bases between them. The CDR3 sequence is 18 residues long. The CDR3 region has the DNA TGTGCCAGCAGCCAAGAGTCCCCCTACAGGGCATCTGGAAACACCATATATTTT. This codes for CASSQESPYRASGNTIYF. Full variable domain (rest looked up from reference TRBV3-1 and TRBJ1-3): DTAVSQTPKYLVTQMGNDKSIKCEQNLGHDTMYWYKQDSKKFLKIMFSYNNKELIINETVPNRFSPKSPDKAHLNLHINSLELGDSAVYFCASSQESPYRASGNTIYFGEGSWLTVV.

The rearrangement uses TRBV29-1 and TRBJ2-1; a weak D match, TRBD1 (6 bases). This CDR3 region has 12 residues. Trimming took 4 bases from V and 4 from J, leaving 8 bases between them. CDR1 is SQVTM, CDR2 ANQGSEA, per germline. CDR3 sequence: CSVATGYNEQFF. CDR3 DNA: TGCAGCGTTGCAACAGGGTACAATGAGCAGTTCTTC.

The chain carries TRBV29-1 and TRBJ2-7, with D unresolved. There are 13 residues in the CDR3. V lost 3 bases and J lost 7, with 16 bases in between. The germline V gene encodes CDR1 SQVTM and CDR2 ANQGSEA. CDR3 coding DNA: TGCAGCGTTGAGATGGGGAAGATCTATGAGCAGTACTTC. The encoded protein is CSVEMGKIYEQYF.

This chain joins TRBV4-2 and TRBJ2-5; D gene ambiguous. Germline V gene lookup returns CDR1 LGHNA and CDR2 YNFKEQ. This CDR3 region has 13 residues. Deletions cut 5 bases from V and 3 bases from J, with 10 bases between. The chain's CDR3 is CASSFGSEETQYF. The CDR3 region has the DNA TGTGCCAGCAGCTTCGGCTCGGAAGAGACCCAGTACTTC.

This clonotype was recorded a few times. The V gene is TRBV5-1, the J gene TRBJ1-4, with 8 bases aligning to TRBD1. After removal of 4 bases from V and 6 bases from J, the junction contained 8 bases not matched to a gene. Germline lookup yields CDR1 SGHRS and CDR2 YFSETQ. The CDR3 totals 15 residues. CDR3 protein: CASSKGQAKDEKLFF. CDR3 DNA: TGCGCCAGCAGCAAGGGACAGGCCAAAGATGAAAAACTGTTTTTT.

This sequence joins TRBV6-6 and TRBJ2-3; no clear D gene. The V end lost 7 bases, the J end lost 4 bases, and 12 bases lay between the germline ends. Per the germline V gene, CDR1 is MNHNY and CDR2 is SVGAGI (reference sequence). CDR3 length: 13 residues. The CDR3 here is CASTPNWADTQYF. DNA of the CDR3: TGTGCCAGCACCCCAAATTGGGCAGATACGCAGTATTTT.

This clonotype turned up a few times. The J gene is TRBJ2-1, the V gene TRBV11-2; D uncertain. The length of the CDR3 is 14 residues. CDR1 and CDR2 (germline): SGHAT, FQNNGV. The V end lost 2 bases, the J end lost 8 bases, and 13 bases lay between the germline ends. CDR3 bases: TGTGCCAGCAGCTTAACGTACTTGTCGGATGAGCAGTTCTTC. Encoded protein: CASSLTYLSDEQFF.

The chain has TRBV20-1 and TRBJ2-5, with D perhaps TRBD1 (8 bases). Near its end, the DNA agrees better with TRBJ2-7, so the J call may be wrong. This CDR3 region has 15 residues. CDR1 DFQATT and CDR2 SNEGSKA come from the germline V gene (reference sequence). The CDR3 spells CSARSETGEGDEQYF. DNA of the CDR3: TGCAGTGCTAGATCGGAGACAGGGGAGGGAGACGAGCAGTACTTC.

The CDR3 DNA reads as TGCAGTGCTAGCCCAGCGTACCAAGAGACCCAGTACTTC. It is translated as CSASPAYQETQYF. V is TRBV20-1 and J is TRBJ2-5; the D is unclear. The germline V and J ends were trimmed by 3 bases and 0 bases, with 8 bases remaining between them. Per the germline V gene, CDR1 is DFQATT and CDR2 is SNEGSKA (reference sequence). The CDR3 totals 13 residues.